This T cell receptor beta chain was identified during a study of cytomegalovirus exposure and HLA in healthy donors. V shed 8 bases and J shed 5 bases, with 12 bases lying between them. The CDR3 runs to 13 residues. CDR1 and CDR2 from the germline V gene are SNHLY and FYNNEI. Turning to this clone: The antigen is not known.

Study-level results: In a later analysis, several top co-occurrence clusters appeared linked to parvovirus B19, influenza, CMV and Epstein-Barr virus. At a 0.05 false discovery rate, a later analysis found some 17,000 TCR beta sequences to be associated with HLA alleles. TCR beta chains associated with HLA were, in a later analysis, more clonally expanded than equally common others.

The primer mix had 60 Vbeta and 13 Jbeta primers. Clones were sequenced by immunoSEQ multiplex PCR, and TCRdb holds only the in-frame ones, with some missing. The table has approximately 200,000 clones, about 77% seen once. The rearrangement links TRBV2 to TRBJ1-4, with unresolved D. The clonotype originates from a woman in her 30s in good health and CMV-seropositive. Input material: PBMCs. The chain's CDR3 is CASGRLRNEKLFF. For the CDR3, the DNA is TGTGCCAGCGGGAGGCTTCGAAATGAAAAACTGTTTTTT.